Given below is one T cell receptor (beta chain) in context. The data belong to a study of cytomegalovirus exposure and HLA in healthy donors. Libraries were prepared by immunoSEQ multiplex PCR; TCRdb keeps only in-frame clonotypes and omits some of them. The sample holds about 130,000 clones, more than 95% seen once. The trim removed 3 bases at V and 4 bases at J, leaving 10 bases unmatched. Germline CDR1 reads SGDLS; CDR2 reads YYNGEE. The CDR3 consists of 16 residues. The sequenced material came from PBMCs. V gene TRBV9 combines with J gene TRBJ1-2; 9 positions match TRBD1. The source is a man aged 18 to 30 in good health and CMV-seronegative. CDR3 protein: CASSATGTGSTYGYTF. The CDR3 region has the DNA TGTGCCAGCAGCGCTACCGGGACAGGGAGTACCTATGGCTACACCTTC.